Listed below are T cell receptor beta chains from one sample, sequenced in a study of T cell responses to AZD1222 COVID-19 vaccine. Assay: immunoSEQ multiplex PCR; the TCRdb copy retains only in-frame clones and omits some. The sample includes about 120,000 clones, around 90% of them seen just once. The sample here was peripheral blood, taken 28 days after the second AZD1222 dose. These receptors were taken from an adult who received the AZD1222 COVID-19 vaccine. CDR3s include the opening cysteine and the closing phenylalanine or tryptophan. Not every row has a clone size; where given, it reads once, few, many or a size class.

size | V | CDR3
- | TRBV16 | CASSQYGPGRYSPLHF
- | TRBV15 | CATSRGVGEGNQPQHF
- | TRBV27 | CASSLRWSQGGEMSNQPQHF
- | TRBV18 | CASSKGQENSPLHF
- | TRBV6-5 | CASRFTGSPTEAFF
- | TRBV6-5 | CASTQDRGSSYEQYF
- | TRBV18 | CASSQGVNEKLFF
- | TRBV7-3 | CASSLQAGPSAGELFF
few | TRBV21-1 | CASSQTGGGYGYTF
- | TRBV7-9 | CASSLEVRTQGYTF
- | TRBV5-6 | CASSLGTIPRKLFF
- | TRBV11-2 | CASSLVGGASTNEKLFF
- | TRBV7-2 | CASSLEGLASPLHF
- | TRBV9 | CASSVVGGGNSPLHF
- | TRBV30 | CAWNVPGPGSAQGYTF
once | TRBV4-3 | CASSQQTGSSYEQYF
- | TRBV9 | CASSEIQGVNEKLFF
few | TRBV19 | CASIGDGLYNEQFF
once | TRBV28 | CASSLPLGGASYNSPLHF
- | TRBV3-1/TRBV3-2 | CASSVSTDTQYF
- | TRBV19 | CASSYTVGIGQPQHF
- | TRBV5-6 | CASSPAYNSPLHF
- | TRBV30 | CAWSRTGDEAFF
- | TRBV10-3 | CATRGDPASYEQYF
- | TRBV3-1/TRBV3-2 | CASSQGAAERAFF
once | TRBV5-5 | CASSQPLSSGANVLTF
- | TRBV7-2 | CASSLVTGQTDTQYF
- | TRBV11-3 | CASSLGSGDTQYF
- | TRBV27 | CASTISGTGELFF
- | TRBV6-5 | CASSYSKTPGNTIYF
- | TRBV9 | CASSRTRQGAGGTEAFF
- | TRBV7-2 | CASSASNQPQHF
- | TRBV11-2 | CASTHARGSRRVYEQYF
- | TRBV12-3/TRBV12-4 | CASSYTYNEQFF
- | TRBV9 | CASSLYRATEAFF
once | TRBV7-2 | CASSLGSNTGELFF
- | TRBV12-3/TRBV12-4 | CASSLRYTGELFF
- | TRBV5-1 | CASSTFGQGEETQYF
- | TRBV18 | CASSPGTHKGPQHF
- | TRBV7-8 | CASSERDRGVNTEAFF
- | TRBV4-1 | CASSQERVSWTYEQYF
once | TRBV7-8 | CASSLLIGGYEQYF
- | TRBV10-3 | CAISNRDQGGYTF
- | TRBV9 | CASSPRTDANTGELFF
- | TRBV7-9 | CASSLGGWGKGYTF
- | TRBV7-9 | CASSLGRRDGYTF
- | TRBV5-1 | CASSLSGGGMQPQHF